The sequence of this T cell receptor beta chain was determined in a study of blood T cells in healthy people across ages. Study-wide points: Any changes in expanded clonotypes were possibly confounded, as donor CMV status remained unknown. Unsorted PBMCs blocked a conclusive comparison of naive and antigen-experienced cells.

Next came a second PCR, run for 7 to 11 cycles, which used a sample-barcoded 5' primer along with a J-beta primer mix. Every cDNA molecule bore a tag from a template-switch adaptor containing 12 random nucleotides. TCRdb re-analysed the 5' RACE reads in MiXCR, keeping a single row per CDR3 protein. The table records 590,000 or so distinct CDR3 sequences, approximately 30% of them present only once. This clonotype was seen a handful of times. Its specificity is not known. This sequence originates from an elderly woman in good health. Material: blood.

In DNA, the CDR3 is TGTGCCAGCAGTGACCGACAGGGGGGGAACAATGAGCAGTTCTTC. Encoded protein: CASSDRQGGNNEQFF. The chain employs TRBV27 and TRBJ2-1; 9 nucleotides align to TRBD1. Germline assignment: CDR1 MNHEY and CDR2 SMNVEV (reference sequence). V shed 5 bases and J 5 bases; nucleotides not matched to a gene: 7. CDR3 size: 15 residues.